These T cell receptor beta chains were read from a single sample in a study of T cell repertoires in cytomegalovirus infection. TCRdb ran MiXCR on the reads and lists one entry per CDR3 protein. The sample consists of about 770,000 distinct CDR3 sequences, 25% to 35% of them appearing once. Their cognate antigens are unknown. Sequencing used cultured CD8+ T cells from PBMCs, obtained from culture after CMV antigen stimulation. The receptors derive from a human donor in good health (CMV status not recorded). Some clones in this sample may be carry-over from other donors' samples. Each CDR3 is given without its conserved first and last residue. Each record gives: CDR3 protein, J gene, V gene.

CDR3: ASSTWTGSSQH; J: TRBJ1-5; V: TRBV7-8
CDR3: ASSIGYGMNTEAF; J: TRBJ1-1; V: TRBV19
CDR3: ASSRTDGANQPQH; J: TRBJ1-5; V: TRBV7-6
CDR3: ASRTSPWNEQF; J: TRBJ2-1; V: TRBV6-2/TRBV6-3
CDR3: ASSSWWERNTEAF; J: TRBJ1-1; V: TRBV5-6
CDR3: ASSPTVYNTEAF; J: TRBJ1-1; V: TRBV19
CDR3: SARAGGGGNEQY; J: TRBJ2-7; V: TRBV20-1
CDR3: ASSTYETQETQY; J: TRBJ2-5; V: TRBV19
CDR3: ASSSVGGELF; J: TRBJ2-2; V: TRBV7-2
CDR3: ASSAWDTLNTEAF; J: TRBJ1-1; V: TRBV2
CDR3: ASSIGQGAPDTQY; J: TRBJ2-3; V: TRBV5-6
CDR3: ASSHRVNNGELF; J: TRBJ2-2; V: TRBV7-9
CDR3: ASSQERRGEQY; J: TRBJ2-7; V: TRBV14
CDR3: ATSSTYGSNEQF; J: TRBJ2-1; V: TRBV15
CDR3: ASSEDRPVDEQY; J: TRBJ2-7; V: TRBV25-1
CDR3: ASSEGGRGPFYNEQF; J: TRBJ2-1; V: TRBV2
CDR3: ASSSGTYSPLH; J: TRBJ1-6; V: TRBV6-1
CDR3: ATSREYSKLNNEQF; J: TRBJ2-1; V: TRBV15
CDR3: ASKGDRRVLEGYGYT; J: TRBJ1-2; V: TRBV6-6
CDR3: ASSLASGTGSRVWDNEQF; J: TRBJ2-1; V: TRBV12-3/TRBV12-4
CDR3: ASSQGTGIGYT; J: TRBJ1-2; V: TRBV7-6
CDR3: ASSHDRYTLEAF; J: TRBJ1-1; V: TRBV5-6
CDR3: ASSSGRRLNTEAF; J: TRBJ1-1; V: TRBV5-6
CDR3: ASSLGTPSYNEQF; J: TRBJ2-1; V: TRBV7-3
CDR3: ASSLDDRAAEAF; J: TRBJ1-1; V: TRBV7-2
CDR3: ASSLGYIAKNIQY; J: TRBJ2-4; V: TRBV7-2
CDR3: ASSPPVVNTEAF; J: TRBJ1-1; V: TRBV19
CDR3: ASSGGKGNIQY; J: TRBJ2-4; V: TRBV12-3/TRBV12-4